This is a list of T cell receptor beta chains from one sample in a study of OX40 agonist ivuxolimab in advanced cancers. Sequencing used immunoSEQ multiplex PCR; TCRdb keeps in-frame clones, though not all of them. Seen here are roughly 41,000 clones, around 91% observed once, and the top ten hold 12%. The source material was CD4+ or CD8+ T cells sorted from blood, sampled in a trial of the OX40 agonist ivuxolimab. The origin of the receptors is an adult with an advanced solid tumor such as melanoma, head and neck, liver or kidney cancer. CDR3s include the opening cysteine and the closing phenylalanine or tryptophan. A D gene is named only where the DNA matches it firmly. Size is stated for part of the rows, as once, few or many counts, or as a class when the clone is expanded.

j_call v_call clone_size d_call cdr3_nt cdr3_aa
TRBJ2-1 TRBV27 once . TGTGCCAGCAGTTCCTACGGTGCCCATGAGGGGCAGTTCTTC CASSSYGAHEGQFF
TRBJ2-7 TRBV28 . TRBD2 TGTGCCAGCAGTCCGCGGGGGGCCTACGAGCAGTACTTC CASSPRGAYEQYF
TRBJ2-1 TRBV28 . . TGTGCCAGCAACCAAGACGGGGGCGCTGAGCAGTTCTTC CASNQDGGAEQFF
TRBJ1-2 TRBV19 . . TGTGCCAGTAGTACCTCTGGTGCCTATGGCTACACCTTC CASSTSGAYGYTF
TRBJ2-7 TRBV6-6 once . TGTGCCAGCAGCCCAATATTGTACGAGCAGTACTTC CASSPILYEQYF
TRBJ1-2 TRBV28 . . TGTGCCAGCAGTACCTATACGGTTATCTATGGCTACACCTTC CASSTYTVIYGYTF
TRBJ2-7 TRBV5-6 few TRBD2 TGTGCCAGCAGCTTGCCCCCGAGGACTAGCGGCTACTACGAGCAGTACTTC CASSLPPRTSGYYEQYF
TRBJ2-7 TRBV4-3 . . TGCGCCAGCAGCCAAGTGGGGGGCGCCTACGAGCAGTACTTC CASSQVGGAYEQYF
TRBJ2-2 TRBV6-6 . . TGTGCCGCCTCCGGAGCCGGGGAGCTGTTTTTT CAASGAGELFF
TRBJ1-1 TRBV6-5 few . TGTGCCAGCCGACAGTACACTGAAGCTTTCTTT CASRQYTEAFF
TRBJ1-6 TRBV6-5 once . TGTGCCAGCAGTCTACAGGGCTCCTATAATTCACCCCTCCACTTT CASSLQGSYNSPLHF
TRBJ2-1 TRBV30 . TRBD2 TGTGCCTGGACAGGACTAGCGGCAAAAACCTACAATGAGCAGTTCTTC CAWTGLAAKTYNEQFF